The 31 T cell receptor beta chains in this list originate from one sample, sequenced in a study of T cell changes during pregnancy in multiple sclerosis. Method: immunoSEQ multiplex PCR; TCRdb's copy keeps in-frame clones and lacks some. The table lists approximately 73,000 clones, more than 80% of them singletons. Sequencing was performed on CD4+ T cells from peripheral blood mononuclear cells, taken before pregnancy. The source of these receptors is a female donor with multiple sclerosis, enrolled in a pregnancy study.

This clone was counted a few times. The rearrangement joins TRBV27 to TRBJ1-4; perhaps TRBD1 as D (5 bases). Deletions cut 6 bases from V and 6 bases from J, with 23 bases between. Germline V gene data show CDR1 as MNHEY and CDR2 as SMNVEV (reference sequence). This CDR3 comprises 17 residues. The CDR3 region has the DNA TGTGCCAGCAGAACCCTCCTAGGGGCTCTGGCGGATGAAAAACTGTTTTTT. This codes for CASRTLLGALADEKLFF.

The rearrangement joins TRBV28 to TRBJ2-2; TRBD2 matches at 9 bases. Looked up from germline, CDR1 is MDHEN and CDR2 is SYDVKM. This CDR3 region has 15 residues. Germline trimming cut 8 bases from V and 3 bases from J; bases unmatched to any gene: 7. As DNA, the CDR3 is TGTGCCAGCTCCTTAGCGGGAGTCTACACCGGGGAGCTGTTTTTT. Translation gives CASSLAGVYTGELFF. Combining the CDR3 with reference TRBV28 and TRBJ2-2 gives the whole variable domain DVKVTQSSRYLVKRTGEKVFLECVQDMDHENMFWYRQDPGLGLRLIYFSYDVKMKEKGDIPEGYSVSREKKERFSLILESASTNQTSMYLCASSLAGVYTGELFFGEGSRLTVL.

The chain's CDR3 is CASSVGTGGSEAFF. The DNA of the CDR3 is TGTGCCAGCAGCGTCGGGACAGGGGGATCTGAAGCTTTCTTT. The V gene is TRBV7-9, the J gene TRBJ1-1; TRBD1 matches 11 bases. Germline CDR1 reads SEHNR; CDR2 reads FQNEAQ (reference sequence). There are 14 residues in the CDR3. Unmatched junction bases numbered 5, after V lost 5 bases and J lost 6 bases.

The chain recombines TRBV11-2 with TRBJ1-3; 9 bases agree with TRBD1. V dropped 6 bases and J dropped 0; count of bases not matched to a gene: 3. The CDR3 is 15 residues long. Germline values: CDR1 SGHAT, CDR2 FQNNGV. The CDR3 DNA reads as TGTGCCAGCAGTCCGGGACAGGGCTCTGGAAACACCATATATTTT. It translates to CASSPGQGSGNTIYF.

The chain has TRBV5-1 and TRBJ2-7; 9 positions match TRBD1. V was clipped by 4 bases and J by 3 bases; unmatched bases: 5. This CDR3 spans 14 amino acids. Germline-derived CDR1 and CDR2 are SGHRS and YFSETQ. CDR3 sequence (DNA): TGCGCCAGCAGCGCCGGACAGGGGTTCTACGAGCAGTACTTC. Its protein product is CASSAGQGFYEQYF.

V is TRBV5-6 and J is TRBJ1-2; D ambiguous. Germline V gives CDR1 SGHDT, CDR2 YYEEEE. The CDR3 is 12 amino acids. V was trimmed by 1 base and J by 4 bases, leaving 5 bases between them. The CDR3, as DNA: TGTGCCAGCAGCTTGTTGCGCTATGGCTACACCTTC. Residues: CASSLLRYGYTF.

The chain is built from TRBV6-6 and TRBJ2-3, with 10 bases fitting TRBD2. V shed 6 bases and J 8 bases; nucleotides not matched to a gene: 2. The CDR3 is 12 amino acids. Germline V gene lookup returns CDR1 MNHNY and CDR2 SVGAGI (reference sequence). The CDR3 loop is CASSQREGTQYF. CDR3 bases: TGTGCCAGCAGCCAGCGGGAGGGTACGCAGTATTTT.

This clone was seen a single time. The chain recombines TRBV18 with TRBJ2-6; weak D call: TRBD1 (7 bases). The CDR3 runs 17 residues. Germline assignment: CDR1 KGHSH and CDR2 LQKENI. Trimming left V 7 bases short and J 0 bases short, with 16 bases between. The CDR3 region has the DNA TGTGCCAGCTTCGCGGGACAGCAACTCTCTGGGGCCAACGTCCTGACTTTC. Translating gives CASFAGQQLSGANVLTF. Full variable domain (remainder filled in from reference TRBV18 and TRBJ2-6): NAGVMQNPRHLVRRRGQEARLRCSPMKGHSHVYWYRQLPEEGLKFMVYLQKENIIDESGMPKERFSAEFPKEGPSILRIQQVVRGDSAAYFCASFAGQQLSGANVLTFGAGSRLTVL.

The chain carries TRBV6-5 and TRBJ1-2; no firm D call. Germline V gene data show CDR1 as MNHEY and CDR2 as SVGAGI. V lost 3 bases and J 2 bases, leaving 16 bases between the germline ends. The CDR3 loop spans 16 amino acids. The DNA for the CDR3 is TGTGCCAGCAGTTATCGACAACGTTCGGGAAACTATGGCTACACCTTC. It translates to CASSYRQRSGNYGYTF.

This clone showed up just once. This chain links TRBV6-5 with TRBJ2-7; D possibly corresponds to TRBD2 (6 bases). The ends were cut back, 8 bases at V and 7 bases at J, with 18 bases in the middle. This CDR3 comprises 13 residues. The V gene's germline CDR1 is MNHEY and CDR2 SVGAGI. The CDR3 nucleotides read TGTGCCAGCGGGAGCGGCGGGGCTGGGGAGCAGTACTTC. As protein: CASGSGGAGEQYF.

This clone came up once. CDR3 sequence: CASSLELTGELFF. DNA for the CDR3: TGTGCCAGCAGCTTAGAGCTAACCGGGGAGCTGTTTTTT. This chain uses TRBV7-9 with TRBJ2-2; D is unresolved. Germline values: CDR1 SEHNR, CDR2 FQNEAQ (reference sequence). The CDR3 has 13 residues. Trimming stripped 1 base from V and 5 bases from J, with 5 bases between.

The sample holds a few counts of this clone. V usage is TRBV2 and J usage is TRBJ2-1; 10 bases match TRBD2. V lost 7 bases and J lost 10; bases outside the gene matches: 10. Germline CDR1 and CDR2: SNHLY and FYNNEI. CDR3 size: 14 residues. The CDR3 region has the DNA TGTGCCAGCAAGAAGCGGGAGGGCTTAAACGAGCAGTTCTTC. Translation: CASKKREGLNEQFF.

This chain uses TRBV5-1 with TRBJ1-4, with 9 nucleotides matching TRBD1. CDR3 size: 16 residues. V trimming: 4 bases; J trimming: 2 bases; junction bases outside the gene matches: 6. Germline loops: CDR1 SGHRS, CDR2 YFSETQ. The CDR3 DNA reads TGCGCCAGCAGCACGGGACAGGGTACGACTAATGAAAAACTGTTTTTT. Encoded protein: CASSTGQGTTNEKLFF. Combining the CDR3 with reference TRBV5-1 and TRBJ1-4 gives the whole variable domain KAGVTQTPRYLIKTRGQQVTLSCSPISGHRSVSWYQQTPGQGLQFLFEYFSETQRNKGNFPGRFSGRQFSNSRSEMNVSTLELGDSALYLCASSTGQGTTNEKLFFGSGTQLSVL.

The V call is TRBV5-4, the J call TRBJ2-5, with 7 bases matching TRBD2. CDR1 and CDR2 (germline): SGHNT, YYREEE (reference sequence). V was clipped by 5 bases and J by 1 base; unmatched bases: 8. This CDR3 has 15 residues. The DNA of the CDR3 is TGTGCCAGCAGTACGATCGGGGGGAGCCAAGAGACCCAGTACTTC. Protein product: CASSTIGGSQETQYF.

The CDR3 loop reads CAWSARQGGNTEAFF. For the CDR3, the DNA is TGTGCCTGGAGTGCCCGACAGGGAGGGAACACTGAAGCTTTCTTT. V is TRBV30 and J is TRBJ1-1, with 7 bases fitting TRBD1. CDR3 size: 15 residues. CDR1 is GTSNPN and CDR2 is SVGIG in the germline V gene (reference sequence). V lost 1 base, J lost 1 base, and 6 bases stayed unmatched.

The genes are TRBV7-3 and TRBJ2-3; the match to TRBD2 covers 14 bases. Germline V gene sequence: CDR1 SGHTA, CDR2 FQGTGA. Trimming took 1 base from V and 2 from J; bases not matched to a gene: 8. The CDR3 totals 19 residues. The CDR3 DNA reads TGTGCCAGCAGCTTAAAGGGACTAGCGGGAGCGAGGGCCACAGATACGCAGTATTTT. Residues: CASSLKGLAGARATDTQYF.

The CDR3 region has the DNA TGCGCCAGCCTTACCACAGGGGGCAGGAATCAGCCCCAGCATTTT. This gives the protein CASLTTGGRNQPQHF. The chain is built from TRBV5-1 and TRBJ1-5; 9 positions agree with TRBD1. This CDR3 spans 15 amino acids. Germline loops: CDR1 SGHRS, CDR2 YFSETQ. With V trimmed by 7 bases and J by 4 bases, 9 bases remained unmatched.

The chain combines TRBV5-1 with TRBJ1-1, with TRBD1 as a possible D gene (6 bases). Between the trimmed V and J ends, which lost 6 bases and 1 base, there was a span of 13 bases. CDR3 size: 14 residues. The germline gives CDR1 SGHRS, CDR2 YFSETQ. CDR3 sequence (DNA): TGCGCCAGCACCGATACCAGGGGGAACACTGAAGCTTTCTTT. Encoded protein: CASTDTRGNTEAFF.

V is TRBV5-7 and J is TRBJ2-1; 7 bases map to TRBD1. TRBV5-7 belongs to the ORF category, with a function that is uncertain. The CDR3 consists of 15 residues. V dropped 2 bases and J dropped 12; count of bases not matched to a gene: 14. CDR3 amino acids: CASSFYRGPTLGQFF. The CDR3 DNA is TGTGCCAGCAGCTTCTACAGGGGCCCGACATTGGGGCAGTTCTTC.

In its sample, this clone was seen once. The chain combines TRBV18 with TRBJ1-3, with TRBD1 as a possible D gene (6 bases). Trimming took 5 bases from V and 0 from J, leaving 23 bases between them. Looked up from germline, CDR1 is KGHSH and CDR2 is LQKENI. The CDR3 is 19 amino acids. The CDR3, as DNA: TGTGCCAGCTCAACCACAGGGCCATTTCAGGGTTTCTCTGGAAACACCATATATTTT. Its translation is CASSTTGPFQGFSGNTIYF.

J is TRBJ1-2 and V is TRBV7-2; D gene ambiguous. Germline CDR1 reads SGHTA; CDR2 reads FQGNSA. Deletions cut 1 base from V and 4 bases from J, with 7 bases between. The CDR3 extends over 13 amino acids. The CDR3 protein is CASSLDGVYGYTF. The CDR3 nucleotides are TGTGCCAGCAGCTTAGATGGAGTCTATGGCTACACCTTC.

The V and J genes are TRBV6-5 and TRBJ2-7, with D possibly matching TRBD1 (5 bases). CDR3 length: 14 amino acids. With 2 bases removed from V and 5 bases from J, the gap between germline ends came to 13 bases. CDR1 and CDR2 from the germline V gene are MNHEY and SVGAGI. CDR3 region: CASSYSRVEDEQYF. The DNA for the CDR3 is TGTGCCAGCAGTTACAGCAGGGTTGAGGACGAGCAGTACTTC.

CDR3 protein: CASSSVSGNTIYF. The CDR3 DNA sequence: TGCGCCAGCAGCTCGGTCTCTGGAAACACCATATATTTT. This chain connects TRBV5-1 to TRBJ1-3; D is uncertain. Germline loops: CDR1 SGHRS, CDR2 YFSETQ. This CDR3 spans 13 amino acids. Trimming removed 3 bases at V and 0 bases at J, with 4 bases between.

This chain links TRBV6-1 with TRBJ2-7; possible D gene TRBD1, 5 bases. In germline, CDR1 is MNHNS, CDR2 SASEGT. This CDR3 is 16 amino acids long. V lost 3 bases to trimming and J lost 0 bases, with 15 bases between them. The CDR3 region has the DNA TGTGCCAGCAGTGACACCGGAGTAGGGGTCTCCTACGAGCAGTACTTC. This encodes CASSDTGVGVSYEQYF.

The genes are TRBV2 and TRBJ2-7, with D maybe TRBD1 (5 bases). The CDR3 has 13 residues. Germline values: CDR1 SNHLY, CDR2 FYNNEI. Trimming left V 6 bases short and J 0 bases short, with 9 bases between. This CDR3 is CASSPDSSYEQYF. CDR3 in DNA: TGTGCCAGCAGCCCCGACAGCTCCTACGAGCAGTACTTC.

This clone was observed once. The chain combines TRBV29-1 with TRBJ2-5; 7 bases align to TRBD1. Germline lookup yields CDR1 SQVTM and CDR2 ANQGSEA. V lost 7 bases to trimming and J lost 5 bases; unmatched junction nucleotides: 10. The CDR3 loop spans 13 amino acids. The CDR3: CSGGRQGGETQYF. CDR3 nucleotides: TGCAGCGGGGGCCGACAGGGTGGGGAGACCCAGTACTTC. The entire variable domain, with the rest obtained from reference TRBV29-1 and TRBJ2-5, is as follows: SAVISQKPSRDICQRGTSLTIQCQVDSQVTMMFWYRQQPGQSLTLIATANQGSEATYESGFVIDKFPISRPNLTFSTLTVSNMSPEDSSIYLCSGGRQGGETQYFGPGTRLLVL.

The CDR3 spells CASSLWGQNYEQYF. The CDR3 bases are TGTGCCAGCAGCTTGTGGGGCCAGAACTACGAGCAGTACTTC. This chain uses TRBV5-6 with TRBJ2-7, with D possibly TRBD1 on 5 matching bases. Germline loops: CDR1 SGHDT, CDR2 YYEEEE. The CDR3 is 14 residues long. Trimming took 1 base from V and 3 from J, leaving 11 bases between them.

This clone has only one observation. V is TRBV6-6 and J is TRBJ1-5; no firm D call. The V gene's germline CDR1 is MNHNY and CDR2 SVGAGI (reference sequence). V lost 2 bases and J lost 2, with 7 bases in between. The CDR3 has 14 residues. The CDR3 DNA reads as TGTGCCAGCAGTTACATTCCTGGCAATCAGCCCCAGCATTTT. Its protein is CASSYIPGNQPQHF.

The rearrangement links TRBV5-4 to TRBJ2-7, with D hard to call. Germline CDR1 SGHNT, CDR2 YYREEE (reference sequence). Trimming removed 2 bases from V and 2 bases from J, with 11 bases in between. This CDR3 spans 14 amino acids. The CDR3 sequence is CASSLSPRAYEQYF. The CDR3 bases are TGTGCCAGCAGCTTATCCCCTCGGGCCTACGAGCAGTACTTC. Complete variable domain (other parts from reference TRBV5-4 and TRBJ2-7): ETGVTQSPTHLIKTRGQQVTLRCSSQSGHNTVSWYQQALGQGPQFIFQYYREEENGRGNFPPRFSGLQFPNYSSELNVNALELDDSALYLCASSLSPRAYEQYFGPGTRLTVT.

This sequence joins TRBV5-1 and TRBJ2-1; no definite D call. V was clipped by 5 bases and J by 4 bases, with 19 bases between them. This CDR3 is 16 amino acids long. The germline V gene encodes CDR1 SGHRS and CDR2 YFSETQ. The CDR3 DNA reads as TGCGCCAGCAGGAGCCAACTCTTATCCGCGTACAATGAGCAGTTCTTC. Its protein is CASRSQLLSAYNEQFF.

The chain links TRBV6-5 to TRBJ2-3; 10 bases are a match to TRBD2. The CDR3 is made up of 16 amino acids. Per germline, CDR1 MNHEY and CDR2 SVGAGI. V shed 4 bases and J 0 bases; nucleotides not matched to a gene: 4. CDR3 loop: CASSLGLATSTDTQYF. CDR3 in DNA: TGTGCCAGCAGTTTGGGACTAGCGACTAGCACAGATACGCAGTATTTT.